The sequence of this T cell receptor beta chain was determined in a study of identical twins. TCRdb itself ran the 5' RACE reads through MiXCR, one entry per CDR3 protein. The repertoire includes 650,000 to 750,000 distinct CDR3 sequences, around 20% of them detected once, and around 4.4% sits in the top ten. CDR1 is SQVTM, CDR2 ANQGSEA, per germline. The CDR3 is made up of 17 amino acids. Trimming took off 5 bases at V and 4 bases at J, with 23 bases between the two ends. These data were also filed under a second study, of T cells expressing NK-cell markers. As that report states: In several donors, these clonotypes also led the CD3+CD56-NKG2C+ fraction.

This sequence joins TRBV29-1 and TRBJ2-2; maybe TRBD2 (5 bases). The sequenced material came from PBMCs. This TCR was recovered from a woman aged 18-29 years in good health. CDR3 sequence (DNA): TGCAGCGTTATAACCCCCCCGGGAATTCGGGGCACCGGGGAGCTGTTTTTT. Amino acids: CSVITPPGIRGTGELFF.